Listed below are T cell receptor beta chains from one sample, sequenced in a study of T-cell reconstitution after alpha-beta-depleted transplantation in children. MiXCR was run by TCRdb on the PCR reads, yielding one entry per CDR3 protein. The table records some 530,000 distinct CDR3 sequences, under 15% of them present only once. The sequencing here drew on PBMCs from the stem cell graft donor, taken from the stem cell graft. The receptors stem from a human donor who donated a stem cell graft to a child with combined immunodeficiency. Both conserved end residues are part of each CDR3. The D gene is left open where the match is weak. Size values are once, few and many counts, or a class for expanded clones, and some rows have none.

TRBJ2-1 | NA | TRBD2 | TRBV12-3/TRBV12-4 | TGTGCCAGCTGTTTTGGTGCCGGACTAGCGGGGGGGCCCAGGAATGAGCAGTTCTTC | CASCFGAGLAGGPRNEQFF
TRBJ2-3 | NA | NA | TRBV5-4 | TGTGCCAGTAAGGAGACCCGAGCAACAGATACGCAGTATTTT | CASKETRATDTQYF
TRBJ1-1 | NA | NA | TRBV4-3 | TGCGCCAGCAGCCATGCTCCACAGCTACCGAACACTGAAGCTTTCTTT | CASSHAPQLPNTEAFF
TRBJ2-1 | few | TRBD2 | TRBV20-1 | TGCAGTGCTAGTCTGCCTAGCGGGCCATACAATGAGCAGTTCTTC | CSASLPSGPYNEQFF
TRBJ1-4 | many | NA | TRBV4-2 | TGTGCCAGCAGCCAGCCCCCTGGTTCGCAGGGCTATGCAACTAATGAAAAACTGTTTTTT | CASSQPPGSQGYATNEKLFF
TRBJ2-5 | NA | NA | TRBV24-1 | TGTGCCACCAGTACTTCAGAAGAGACCCAGTACTTC | CATSTSEETQYF
TRBJ2-1 | NA | TRBD2 | TRBV7-2 | TGTGCCAGCAGCTTAAGTAGGTTACTAGCGGGTTCCAATGAGCAGTTCTTC | CASSLSRLLAGSNEQFF
TRBJ2-2 | NA | TRBD1 | TRBV28 | TGTGCCAGCAGTACCTTATATACGGACAGGGCGGAGACCGGGGAGCTGTTTTTT | CASSTLYTDRAETGELFF
TRBJ1-1 | few | NA | TRBV7-9 | TGTGCCAGCAGCTTAGGAGCGGGACTGTTGAACACTGAAGCTTTCTTT | CASSLGAGLLNTEAFF
TRBJ2-2 | NA | TRBD1 | TRBV12-5 | TGTGCTAGTGGTCCCTGGACAGGGGGCACCGGGGAGCTGTTTTTT | CASGPWTGGTGELFF